This T cell receptor beta chain was sequenced for a study of blood T cell repertoires in COVID-19. About the study: Samples of COVID-19 (acute and convalescent) were obtained from the United States, Italy and Spain.

Clones were read by immunoSEQ multiplex PCR, and TCRdb kept only the in-frame ones, dropping some. The sample has 450,000 or so clones, roughly 89% seen once. Germline loops: CDR1 LNHNV, CDR2 YYDKDF (reference sequence). CDR3 length equals 15 residues. Trimming pared 3 bases from V and 2 bases from J, leaving 12 bases between. The origin of this receptor is a man between 18 and 35 years old with COVID-19, enrolled during active disease. The chain carries TRBV15 and TRBJ2-3; D may be TRBD1 (5 bases). The sequencing sample was made of peripheral blood. For the CDR3, the DNA is TGTGCCACCAGCAGGGGGCCAGTCTACACAGATACGCAGTATTTT. Protein product: CATSRGPVYTDTQYF.